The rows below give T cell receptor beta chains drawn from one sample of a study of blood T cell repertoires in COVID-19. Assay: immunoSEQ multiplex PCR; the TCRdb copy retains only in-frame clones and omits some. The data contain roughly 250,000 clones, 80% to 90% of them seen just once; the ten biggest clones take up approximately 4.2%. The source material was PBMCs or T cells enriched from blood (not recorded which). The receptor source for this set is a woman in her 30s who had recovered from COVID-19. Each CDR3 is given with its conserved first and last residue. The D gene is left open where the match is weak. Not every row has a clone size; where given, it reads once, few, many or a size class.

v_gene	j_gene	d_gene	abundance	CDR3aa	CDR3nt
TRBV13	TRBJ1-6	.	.	CASSREGYSPLHF	TGTGCCAGCAGCCGGGAGGGATATTCACCCCTCCACTTT
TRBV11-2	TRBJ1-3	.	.	CASSSQGPGNTIYF	TGTGCCAGCAGCTCCCAGGGGCCTGGAAACACCATATATTTT
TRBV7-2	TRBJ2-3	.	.	CASSLDLSTDTQYF	TGTGCCAGCAGCTTAGATCTTAGCACAGATACGCAGTATTTT
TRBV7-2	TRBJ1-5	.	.	CASSSPTRAGGQPQHF	TGTGCCAGCAGCTCGCCAACCAGGGCTGGCGGACAGCCCCAGCATTTT
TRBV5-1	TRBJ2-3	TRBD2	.	CASSFNAGAVTDTQYF	TGCGCCAGCAGCTTTAATGCGGGAGCGGTCACAGATACGCAGTATTTT
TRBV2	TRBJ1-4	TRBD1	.	CASSAPGQGKQKLFF	TGTGCCAGCAGTGCCCCGGGACAGGGAAAGCAAAAACTGTTTTTT
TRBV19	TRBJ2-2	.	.	CASISPHPQGRIRWTGELFF	TGTGCCAGTATATCACCTCACCCCCAAGGGAGGATTCGGTGGACCGGGGAGCTGTTTTTT
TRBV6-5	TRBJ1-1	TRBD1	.	CASGQGLNTEAFF	TGTGCCAGCGGACAGGGGTTAAACACTGAAGCTTTCTTT
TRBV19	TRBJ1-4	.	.	CASSIKPVNNEKLFF	TGTGCCAGTAGTATTAAGCCGGTGAATAATGAAAAACTGTTTTTT
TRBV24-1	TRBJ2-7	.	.	CATSDRGEQYF	TGTGCCACCAGTGATCGGGGCGAGCAGTACTTC
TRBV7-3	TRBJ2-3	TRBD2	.	CASSLMAGVADTQYF	TGTGCCAGCAGCTTAATGGCGGGAGTTGCAGATACGCAGTATTTT
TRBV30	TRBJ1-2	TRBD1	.	CAWSAETGTGGNGYTF	TGTGCCTGGAGTGCAGAGACCGGGACAGGGGGGAATGGCTACACCTTC
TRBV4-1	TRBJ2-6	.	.	CASSQGEAYSGANVLTF	TGCGCCAGCAGCCAAGGGGAGGCCTACTCTGGGGCCAACGTCCTGACTTTC
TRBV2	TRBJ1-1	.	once	CASSDRENTEAFF	TGTGCCAGCAGTGACAGGGAGAACACTGAAGCTTTCTTT
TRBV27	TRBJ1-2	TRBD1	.	CASSGGTVRGGDGYTF	TGTGCCAGCAGTGGTGGGACAGTCCGAGGGGGCGATGGCTACACCTTC
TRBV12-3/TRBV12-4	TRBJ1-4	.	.	CASILPTNEKLFF	TGTGCCAGCATTCTCCCAACTAATGAAAAACTGTTTTTT
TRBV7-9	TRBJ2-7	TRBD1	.	CASSRGQGGSYEQYF	TGTGCCAGCAGTCGCGGACAGGGTGGGTCCTACGAGCAGTACTTC
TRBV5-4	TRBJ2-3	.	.	CASSRGGPAQVGDTQYF	TGTGCCAGCAGCCGCGGAGGCCCAGCGCAGGTTGGGGATACGCAGTATTTT
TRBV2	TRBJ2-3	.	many	CASSSGTSSTDTQYF	TGTGCCAGCAGCTCCGGGACATCCTCCACAGATACGCAGTATTTT
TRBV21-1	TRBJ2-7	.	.	CASSKDLYSWSYEQYF	TGTGCCAGCAGCAAAGACCTGTATAGTTGGTCCTACGAGCAGTACTTC
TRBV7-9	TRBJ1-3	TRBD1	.	CASSPDRELLSGNTIYF	TGTGCCAGCAGCCCTGACAGGGAACTTTTATCTGGAAACACCATATATTTT
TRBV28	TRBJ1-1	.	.	CASSFTGYDTEAFF	TGTGCCAGCAGTTTTACAGGGTATGACACTGAAGCTTTCTTT
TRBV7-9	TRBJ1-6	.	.	CASSLNRGTKRTLHF	TGTGCCAGCAGCTTAAATCGGGGAACTAAAAGAACCCTCCACTTT
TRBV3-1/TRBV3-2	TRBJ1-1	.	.	CASSQAKNTEAFF	TGTGCCAGCAGCCAGGCCAAGAACACTGAAGCTTTCTTT
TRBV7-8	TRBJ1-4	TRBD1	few	CASRNTGTGDEKLFF	TGTGCCAGCAGAAATACCGGGACAGGGGATGAAAAACTGTTTTTT
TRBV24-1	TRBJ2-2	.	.	CATSVEDMNTGELFF	TGTGCCACCAGTGTCGAGGACATGAACACCGGGGAGCTGTTTTTT
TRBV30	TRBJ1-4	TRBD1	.	CAWSKDRGSNEKLFF	TGTGCCTGGAGTAAGGACAGGGGAAGTAATGAAAAACTGTTTTTT
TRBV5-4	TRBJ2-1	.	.	CASSLAADRSSYNEQFF	TGTGCCAGCAGCTTGGCCGCCGACAGGAGCTCCTACAATGAGCAGTTCTTC
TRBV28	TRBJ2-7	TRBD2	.	CASSPLAGARPREQYF	TGTGCCAGCAGTCCATTAGCGGGAGCCCGCCCGAGGGAGCAGTACTTC
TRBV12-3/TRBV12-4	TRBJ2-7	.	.	CASSLSGYEQYF	TGTGCCAGCAGTCTCAGCGGCTACGAGCAGTACTTC
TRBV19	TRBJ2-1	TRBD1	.	CASTTGYAYNEQFF	TGTGCCAGCACGACAGGGTACGCCTACAATGAGCAGTTCTTC
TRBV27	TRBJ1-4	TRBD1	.	CASSLSRPYSRDRGEKLFF	TGTGCCAGCAGTTTATCACGGCCTTACTCCCGGGACAGGGGGGAGAAACTGTTTTTT
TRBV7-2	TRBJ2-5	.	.	CASSLSPGVIEETQYF	TGTGCCAGCAGCTTATCCCCGGGAGTTATTGAAGAGACCCAGTACTTC
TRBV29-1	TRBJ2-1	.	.	CSVELIRGYNEQFF	TGCAGCGTGGAACTGATACGGGGGTACAATGAGCAGTTCTTC
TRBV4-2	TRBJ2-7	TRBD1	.	CASSPRPGQGSQSSYEQYF	TGTGCCAGCAGCCCCCGCCCGGGACAGGGGAGTCAATCCTCCTACGAGCAGTACTTC
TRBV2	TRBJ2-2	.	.	CASSVSGNTGELFF	TGTGCCAGCAGTGTATCGGGGAACACCGGGGAGCTGTTTTTT
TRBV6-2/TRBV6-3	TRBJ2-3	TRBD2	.	CASSYYGLGADTQYF	TGTGCCAGCAGTTACTATGGACTAGGGGCAGATACGCAGTATTTT
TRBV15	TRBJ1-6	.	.	CATSSTDSNNSPLHF	TGTGCCACCAGCAGTACGGACAGCAACAATTCACCCCTCCACTTT
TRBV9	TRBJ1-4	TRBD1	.	CASSVSGTGEEKLFF	TGTGCCAGCAGCGTTTCCGGGACAGGGGAGGAAAAACTGTTTTTT
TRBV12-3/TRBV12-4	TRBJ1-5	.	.	CASSRLGGQPQHF	TGTGCCAGCAGCCGGTTAGGGGGACAGCCCCAGCATTTT
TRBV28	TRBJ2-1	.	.	CASSRTENEQFF	TGTGCCAGCAGTCGTACAGAGAATGAGCAGTTCTTC
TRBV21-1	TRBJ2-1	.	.	CASSNLVGLAGGLTNEQFF	TGTGCCAGCAGCAACTTGGTAGGACTAGCGGGGGGCCTTACCAATGAGCAGTTCTTC
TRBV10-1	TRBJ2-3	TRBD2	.	CASSERTSGGPDTQYF	TGCGCCAGCAGTGAACGGACTAGCGGGGGGCCAGATACGCAGTATTTT
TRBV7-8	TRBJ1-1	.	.	CASSSTRTEAFF	TGTGCCAGCAGTTCCACTAGAACTGAAGCTTTCTTT
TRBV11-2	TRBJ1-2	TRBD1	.	CASSQTQGSNYGYTF	TGTGCCAGCAGTCAAACACAGGGGTCCAACTATGGCTACACCTTC
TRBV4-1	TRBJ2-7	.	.	CASSPGSYEQYF	TGCGCCAGCAGCCCAGGTTCCTACGAGCAGTACTTC
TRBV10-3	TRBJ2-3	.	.	CAIKLGGRRTDTQYF	TGTGCCATCAAGTTGGGTGGCCGGAGGACAGATACGCAGTATTTT
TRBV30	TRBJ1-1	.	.	CAWRSLTGGATEAFF	TGTGCCTGGAGGAGCTTAACTGGGGGGGCCACTGAAGCTTTCTTT